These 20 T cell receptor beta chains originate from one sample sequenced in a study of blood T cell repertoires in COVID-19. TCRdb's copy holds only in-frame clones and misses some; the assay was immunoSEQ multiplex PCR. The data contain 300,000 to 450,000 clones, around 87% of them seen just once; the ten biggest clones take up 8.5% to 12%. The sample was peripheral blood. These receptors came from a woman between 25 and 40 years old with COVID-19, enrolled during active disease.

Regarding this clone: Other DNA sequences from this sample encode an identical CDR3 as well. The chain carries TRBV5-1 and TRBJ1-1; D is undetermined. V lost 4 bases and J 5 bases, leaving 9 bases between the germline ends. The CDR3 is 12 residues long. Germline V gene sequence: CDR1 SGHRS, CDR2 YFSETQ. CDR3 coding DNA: TGCGCCAGCAGCCCCGCCGGGACTGAAGCTTTCTTT. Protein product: CASSPAGTEAFF.

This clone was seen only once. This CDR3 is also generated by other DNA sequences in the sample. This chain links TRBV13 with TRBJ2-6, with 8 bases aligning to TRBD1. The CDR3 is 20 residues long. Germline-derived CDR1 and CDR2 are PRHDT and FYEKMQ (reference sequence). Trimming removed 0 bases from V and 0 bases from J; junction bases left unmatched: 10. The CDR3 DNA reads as TGTGCCAGCAGCTTAGGGCCCCCGGGACAGGCAAGCTCTGGGGCCAACGTCCTGACTTTC. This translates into CASSLGPPGQASSGANVLTF.

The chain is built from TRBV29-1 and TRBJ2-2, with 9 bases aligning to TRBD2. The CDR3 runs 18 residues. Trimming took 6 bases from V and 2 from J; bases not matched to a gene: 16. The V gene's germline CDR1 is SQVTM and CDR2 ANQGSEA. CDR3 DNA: TGCAGCGTCAGGGTCTCCGCTTCTAGCGGGAACAACACCGGGGAGCTGTTTTTT. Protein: CSVRVSASSGNNTGELFF.

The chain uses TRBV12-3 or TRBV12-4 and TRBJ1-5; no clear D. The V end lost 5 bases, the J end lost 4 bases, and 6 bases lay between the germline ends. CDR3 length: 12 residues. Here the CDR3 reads CASSPYNQPQHF. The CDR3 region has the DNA TGTGCCAGCAGTCCCTATAATCAGCCCCAGCATTTT.

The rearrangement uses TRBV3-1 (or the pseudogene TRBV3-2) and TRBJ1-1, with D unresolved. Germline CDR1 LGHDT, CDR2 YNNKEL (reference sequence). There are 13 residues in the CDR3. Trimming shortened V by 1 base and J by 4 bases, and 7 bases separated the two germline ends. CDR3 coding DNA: TGTGCCAGCAGCCAAGTCCTCTTCACTGAAGCTTTCTTT. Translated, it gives CASSQVLFTEAFF.

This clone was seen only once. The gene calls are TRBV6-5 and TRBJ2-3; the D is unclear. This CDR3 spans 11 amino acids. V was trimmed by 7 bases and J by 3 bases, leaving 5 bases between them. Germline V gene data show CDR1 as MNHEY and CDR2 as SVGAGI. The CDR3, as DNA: TGTGCCAGCACTAGAACAGATACGCAGTATTTT. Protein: CASTRTDTQYF.

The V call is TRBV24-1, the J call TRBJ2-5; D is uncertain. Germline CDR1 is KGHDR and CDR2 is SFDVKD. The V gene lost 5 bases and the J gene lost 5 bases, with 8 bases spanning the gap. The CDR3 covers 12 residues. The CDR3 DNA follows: TGTGCCACCAGTGCTCCCCAGGAGACCCAGTACTTC. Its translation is CATSAPQETQYF.

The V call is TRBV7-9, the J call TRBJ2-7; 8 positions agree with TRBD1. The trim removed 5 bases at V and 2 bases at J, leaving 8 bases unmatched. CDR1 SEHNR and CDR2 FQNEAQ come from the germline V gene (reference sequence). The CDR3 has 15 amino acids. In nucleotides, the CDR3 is TGTGCCAGCAGCAACCCGGGACAGGTTGCCTACGAGCAGTACTTC. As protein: CASSNPGQVAYEQYF.

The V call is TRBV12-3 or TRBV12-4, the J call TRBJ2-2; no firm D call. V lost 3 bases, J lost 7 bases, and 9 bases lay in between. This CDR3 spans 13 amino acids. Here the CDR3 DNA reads TGTGCCAGCAGTTTTCAGTGGTTCGGGGAGCTGTTTTTT. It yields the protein CASSFQWFGELFF.

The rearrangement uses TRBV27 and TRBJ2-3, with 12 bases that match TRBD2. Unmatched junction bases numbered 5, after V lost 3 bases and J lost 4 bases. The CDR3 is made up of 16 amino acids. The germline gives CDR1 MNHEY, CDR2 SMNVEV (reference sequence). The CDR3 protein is CASSFLLAGGPDTQYF. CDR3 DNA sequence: TGTGCCAGCAGTTTCCTCCTAGCGGGAGGGCCAGATACGCAGTATTTT.

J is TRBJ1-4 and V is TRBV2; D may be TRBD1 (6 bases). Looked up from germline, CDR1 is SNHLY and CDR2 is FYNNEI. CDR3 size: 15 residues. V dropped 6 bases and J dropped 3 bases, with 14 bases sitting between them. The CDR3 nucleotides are TGTGCCAGCAGCGACACAGGGTTTGCTAATGAAAAACTGTTTTTT. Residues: CASSDTGFANEKLFF.

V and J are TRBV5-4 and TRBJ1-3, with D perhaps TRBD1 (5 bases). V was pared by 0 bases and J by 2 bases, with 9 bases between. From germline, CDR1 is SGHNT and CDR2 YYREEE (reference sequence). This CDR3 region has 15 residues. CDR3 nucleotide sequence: TGTGCCAGCAGCTTGGCCAGGGATCCTGGAAACACCATATATTTT. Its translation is CASSLARDPGNTIYF. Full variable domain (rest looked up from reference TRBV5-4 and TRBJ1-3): ETGVTQSPTHLIKTRGQQVTLRCSSQSGHNTVSWYQQALGQGPQFIFQYYREEENGRGNFPPRFSGLQFPNYSSELNVNALELDDSALYLCASSLARDPGNTIYFGEGSWLTVV.

CDR3 region: CASSLGVSGTEAFF. The DNA for the CDR3 is TGTGCCAGCAGTCTCGGGGTATCAGGAACTGAAGCTTTCTTT. The chain employs TRBV28 and TRBJ1-1; D gene uncertain. The V gene's germline CDR1 is MDHEN and CDR2 SYDVKM. V lost 5 bases, J lost 5 bases, and 15 bases lay in between. The CDR3 runs 14 residues. Filled out from reference TRBV28 and TRBJ1-1, the complete variable domain reads DVKVTQSSRYLVKRTGEKVFLECVQDMDHENMFWYRQDPGLGLRLIYFSYDVKMKEKGDIPEGYSVSREKKERFSLILESASTNQTSMYLCASSLGVSGTEAFFGQGTRLTVV.

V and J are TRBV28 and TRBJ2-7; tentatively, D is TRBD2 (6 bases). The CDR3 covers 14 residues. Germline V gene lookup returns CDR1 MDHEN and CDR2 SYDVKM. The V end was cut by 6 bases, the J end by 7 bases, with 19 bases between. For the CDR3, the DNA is TGTGCCAGCAGACCCGGGGGAGCGAAGCGGGAGCAGTACTTC. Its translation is CASRPGGAKREQYF.

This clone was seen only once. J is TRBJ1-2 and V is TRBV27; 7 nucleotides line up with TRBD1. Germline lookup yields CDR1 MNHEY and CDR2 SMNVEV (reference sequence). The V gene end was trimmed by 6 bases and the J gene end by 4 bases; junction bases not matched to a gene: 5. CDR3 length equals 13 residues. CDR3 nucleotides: TGTGCCAGCAGGCGCAGGGGGTTCTATGGCTACACCTTC. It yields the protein CASRRRGFYGYTF.

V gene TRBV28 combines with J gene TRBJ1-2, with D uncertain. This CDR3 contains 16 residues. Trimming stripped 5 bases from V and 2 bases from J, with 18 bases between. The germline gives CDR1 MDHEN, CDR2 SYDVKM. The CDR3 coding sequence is TGTGCCAGCAGTCCCCCCTCCCAGTGGAGCAACTATGGCTACACCTTC. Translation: CASSPPSQWSNYGYTF.

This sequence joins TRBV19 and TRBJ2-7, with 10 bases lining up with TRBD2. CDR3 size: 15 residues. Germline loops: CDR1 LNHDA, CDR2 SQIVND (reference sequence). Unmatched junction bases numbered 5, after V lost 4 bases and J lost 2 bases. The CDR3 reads CASSTGLAGAYEQYF. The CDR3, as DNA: TGTGCCAGTAGTACGGGGCTAGCGGGAGCCTACGAGCAGTACTTC.

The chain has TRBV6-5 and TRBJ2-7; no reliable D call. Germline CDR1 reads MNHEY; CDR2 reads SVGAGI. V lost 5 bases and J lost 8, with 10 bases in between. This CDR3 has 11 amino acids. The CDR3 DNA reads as TGTGCCAGCAGTCATAACAGAAAGCAGTACTTC. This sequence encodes CASSHNRKQYF.

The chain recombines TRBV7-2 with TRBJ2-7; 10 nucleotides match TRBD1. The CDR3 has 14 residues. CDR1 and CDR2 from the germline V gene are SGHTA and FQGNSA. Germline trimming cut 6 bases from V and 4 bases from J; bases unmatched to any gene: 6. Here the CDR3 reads CASRNRDRGYEQYF. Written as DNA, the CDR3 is TGTGCCAGCAGGAACCGGGACAGGGGTTACGAGCAGTACTTC.

The CDR3: CASSQERAGTRPSYEQYF. CDR3 in DNA: TGCGCCAGCAGCCAAGAAAGGGCTGGGACTAGGCCTTCCTACGAGCAGTACTTC. This chain uses TRBV4-1 with TRBJ2-7; 8 nucleotides align to TRBD2. CDR1 and CDR2 (germline): MGHRA, YSYEKL. With 0 bases clipped from V and 1 base from J, the junction kept 11 bases outside the gene matches. The CDR3 is made up of 18 amino acids.